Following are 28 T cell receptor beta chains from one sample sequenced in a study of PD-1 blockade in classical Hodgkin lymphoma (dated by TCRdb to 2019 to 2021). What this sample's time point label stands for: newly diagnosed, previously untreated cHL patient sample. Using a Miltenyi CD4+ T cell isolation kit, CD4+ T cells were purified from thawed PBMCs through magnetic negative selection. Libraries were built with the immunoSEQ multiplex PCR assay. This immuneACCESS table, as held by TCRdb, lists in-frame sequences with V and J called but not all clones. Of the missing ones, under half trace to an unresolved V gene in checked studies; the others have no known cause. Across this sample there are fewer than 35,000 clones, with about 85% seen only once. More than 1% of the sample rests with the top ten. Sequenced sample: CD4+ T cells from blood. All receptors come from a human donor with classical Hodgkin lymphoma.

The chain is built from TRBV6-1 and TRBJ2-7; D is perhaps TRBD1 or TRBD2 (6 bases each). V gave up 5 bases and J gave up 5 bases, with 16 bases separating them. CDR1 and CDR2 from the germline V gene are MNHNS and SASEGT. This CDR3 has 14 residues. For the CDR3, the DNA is TGTGCCAGCAGTCCCCGAGGGGGGAACCACGAGCAGTACGTC. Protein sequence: CASSPRGGNHEQYV.

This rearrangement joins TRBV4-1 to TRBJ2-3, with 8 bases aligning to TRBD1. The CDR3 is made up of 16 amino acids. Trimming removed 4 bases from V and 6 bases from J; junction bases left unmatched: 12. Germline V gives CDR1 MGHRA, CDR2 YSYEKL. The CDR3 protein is CASSPGLRQGRDTQYF. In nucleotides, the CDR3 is TGCGCCAGCAGCCCCGGCCTGCGACAGGGGAGGGATACGCAGTATTTT.

In DNA, the CDR3 is TGTGCCAGCTCCCTGAGCCTAGCGGGCACCGGGGAGCTGTTTTTT. This sequence encodes CASSLSLAGTGELFF. The rearrangement uses TRBV2 and TRBJ2-2, with 8 bases that match TRBD2. Germline-derived CDR1 and CDR2 are SNHLY and FYNNEI. The CDR3 consists of 15 residues. V shed 8 bases, J shed 4 bases, and the junction held 9 bases outside the gene matches.

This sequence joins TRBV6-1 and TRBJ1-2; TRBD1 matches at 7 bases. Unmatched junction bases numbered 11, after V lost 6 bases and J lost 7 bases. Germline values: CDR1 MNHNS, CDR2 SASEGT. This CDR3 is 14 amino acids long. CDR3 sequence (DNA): TGTGCCAGCAGCCCCGGTGGGACAGTGGTTGGCTACACCTTC. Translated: CASSPGGTVVGYTF.

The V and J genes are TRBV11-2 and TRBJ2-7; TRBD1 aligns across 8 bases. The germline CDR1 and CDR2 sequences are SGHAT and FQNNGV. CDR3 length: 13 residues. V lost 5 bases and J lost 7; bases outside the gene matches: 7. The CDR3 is CASSLRTGMEQYV. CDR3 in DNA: TGTGCCAGCAGCCTCCGGACAGGGATGGAGCAGTACGTC.

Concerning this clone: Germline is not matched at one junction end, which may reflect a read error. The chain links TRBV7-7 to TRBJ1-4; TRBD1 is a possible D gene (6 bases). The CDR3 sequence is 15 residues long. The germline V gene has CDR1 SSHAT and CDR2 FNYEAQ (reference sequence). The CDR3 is CASSPGRGTNEKLFF. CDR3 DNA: TGTGCTAGCAGCCCGGGCAGGGGAACTAATGAAAAACTGTTTTTT.

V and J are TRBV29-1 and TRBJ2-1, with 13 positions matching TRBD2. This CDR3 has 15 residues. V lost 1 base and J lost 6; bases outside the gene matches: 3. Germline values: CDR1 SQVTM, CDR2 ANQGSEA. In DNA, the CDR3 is TGCAGCGTTGAAGTCGGGACTAGCGGGATCAATGAGCAGTTCTTC. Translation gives CSVEVGTSGINEQFF.

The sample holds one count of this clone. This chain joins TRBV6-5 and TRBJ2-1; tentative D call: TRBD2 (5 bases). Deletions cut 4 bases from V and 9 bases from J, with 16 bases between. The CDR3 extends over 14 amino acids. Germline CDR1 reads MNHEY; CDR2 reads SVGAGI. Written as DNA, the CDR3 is TGTGCCAGCAGTTTCCCAGGAGGACTTAGTGAGCAGTTCTTC. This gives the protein CASSFPGGLSEQFF.

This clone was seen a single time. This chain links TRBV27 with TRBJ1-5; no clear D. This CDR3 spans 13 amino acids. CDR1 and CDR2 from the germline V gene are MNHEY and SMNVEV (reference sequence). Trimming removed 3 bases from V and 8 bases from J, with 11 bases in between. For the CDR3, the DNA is TGTGCCAGCAGTTTTGAGGGCCGGGAGCCCCAGCATTTT. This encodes CASSFEGREPQHF.

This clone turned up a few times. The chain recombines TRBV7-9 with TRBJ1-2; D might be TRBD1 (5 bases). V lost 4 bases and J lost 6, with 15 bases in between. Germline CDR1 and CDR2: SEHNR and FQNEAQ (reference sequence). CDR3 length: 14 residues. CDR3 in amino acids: CASSWVGGRDGYTF. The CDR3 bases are TGTGCCAGCAGCTGGGTGGGGGGACGTGATGGCTACACCTTC. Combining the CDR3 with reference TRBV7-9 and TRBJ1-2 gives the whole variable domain DTGVSQNPRHKITKRGQNVTFRCDPISEHNRLYWYRQTLGQGPEFLTYFQNEAQLEKSRLLSDRFSAERPKGSFSTLEIQRTEQGDSAMYLCASSWVGGRDGYTFGSGTRLTVV.

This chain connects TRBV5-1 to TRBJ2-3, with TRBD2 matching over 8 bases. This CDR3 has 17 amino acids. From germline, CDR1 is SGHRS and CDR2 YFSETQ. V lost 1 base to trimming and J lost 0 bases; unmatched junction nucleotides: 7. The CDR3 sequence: CASSLSSGGYSTDTQYF. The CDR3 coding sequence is TGCGCCAGCAGCTTGTCAAGCGGGGGCTATAGCACAGATACGCAGTATTTT.

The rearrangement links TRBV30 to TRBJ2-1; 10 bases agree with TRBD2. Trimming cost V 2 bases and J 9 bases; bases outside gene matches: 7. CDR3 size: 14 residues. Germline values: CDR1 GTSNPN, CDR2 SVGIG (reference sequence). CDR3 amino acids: CAWSRSGRASEQFF. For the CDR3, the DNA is TGTGCCTGGAGTAGGAGCGGGAGGGCCTCTGAGCAGTTCTTC.

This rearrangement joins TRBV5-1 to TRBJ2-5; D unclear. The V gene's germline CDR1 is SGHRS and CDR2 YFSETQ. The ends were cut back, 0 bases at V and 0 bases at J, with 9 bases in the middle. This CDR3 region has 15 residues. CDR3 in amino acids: CASSLANLYQETQYF. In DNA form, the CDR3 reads TGCGCCAGCAGCTTGGCCAATTTGTACCAAGAGACCCAGTACTTC.

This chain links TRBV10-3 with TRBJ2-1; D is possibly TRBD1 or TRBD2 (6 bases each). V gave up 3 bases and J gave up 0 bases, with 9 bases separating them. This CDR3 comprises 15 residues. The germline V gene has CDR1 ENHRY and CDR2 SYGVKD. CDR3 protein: CAISEGGSSYNEQFF. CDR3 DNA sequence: TGTGCCATCAGTGAAGGGGGGAGCTCCTACAATGAGCAGTTCTTC.

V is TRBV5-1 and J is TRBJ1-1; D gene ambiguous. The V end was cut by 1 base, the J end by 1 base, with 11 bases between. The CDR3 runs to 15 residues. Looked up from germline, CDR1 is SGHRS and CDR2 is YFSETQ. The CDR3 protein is CASSLQAVQNTEAFF. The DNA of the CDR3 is TGCGCCAGCAGCTTGCAGGCTGTCCAGAACACTGAAGCTTTCTTT.

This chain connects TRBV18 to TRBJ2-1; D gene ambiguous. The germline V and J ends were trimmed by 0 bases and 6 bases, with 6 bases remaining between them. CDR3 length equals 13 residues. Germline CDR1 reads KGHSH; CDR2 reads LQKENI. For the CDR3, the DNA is TGTGCCAGCTCACCACCGGGCGTCAATGAGCAGTTCTTC. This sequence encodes CASSPPGVNEQFF. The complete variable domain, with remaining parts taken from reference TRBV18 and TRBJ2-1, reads NAGVMQNPRHLVRRRGQEARLRCSPMKGHSHVYWYRQLPEEGLKFMVYLQKENIIDESGMPKERFSAEFPKEGPSILRIQQVVRGDSAAYFCASSPPGVNEQFFGPGTRLTVL.

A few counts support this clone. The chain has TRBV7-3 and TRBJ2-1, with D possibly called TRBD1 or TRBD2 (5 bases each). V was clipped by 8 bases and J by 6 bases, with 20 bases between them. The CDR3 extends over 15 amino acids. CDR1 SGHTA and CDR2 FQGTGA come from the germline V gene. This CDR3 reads CASSLFGGARNEQFF. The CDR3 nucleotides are TGTGCCAGCTCCTTATTTGGGGGAGCACGCAATGAGCAGTTCTTC.

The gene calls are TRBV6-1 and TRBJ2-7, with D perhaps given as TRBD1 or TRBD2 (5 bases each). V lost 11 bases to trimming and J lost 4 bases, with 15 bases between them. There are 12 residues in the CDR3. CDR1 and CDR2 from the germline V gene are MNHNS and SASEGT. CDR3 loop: CAGGMAGYEQYF. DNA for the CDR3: TGTGCCGGGGGTATGGCCGGGTACGAGCAGTACTTC.

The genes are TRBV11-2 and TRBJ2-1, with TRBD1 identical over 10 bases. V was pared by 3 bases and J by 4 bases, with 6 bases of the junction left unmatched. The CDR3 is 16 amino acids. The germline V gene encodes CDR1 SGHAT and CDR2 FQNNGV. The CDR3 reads CASSLGGTGAYNEQFF. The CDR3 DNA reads TGTGCCAGCAGCTTGGGGGGGACAGGGGCTTACAATGAGCAGTTCTTC. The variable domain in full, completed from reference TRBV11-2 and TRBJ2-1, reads EAGVAQSPRYKIIEKRQSVAFWCNPISGHATLYWYQQILGQGPKLLIQFQNNGVVDDSQLPKDRFSAERLKGVDSTLKIQPAKLEDSAVYLCASSLGGTGAYNEQFFGPGTRLTVL.

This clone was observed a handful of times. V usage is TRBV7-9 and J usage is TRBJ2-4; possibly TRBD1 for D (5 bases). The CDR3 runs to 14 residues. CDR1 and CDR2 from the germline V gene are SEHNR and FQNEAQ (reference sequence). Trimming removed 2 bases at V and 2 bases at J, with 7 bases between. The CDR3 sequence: CASSLKGSKNIQYF. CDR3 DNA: TGTGCCAGCAGCTTAAAGGGGTCCAAAAACATTCAGTACTTC.

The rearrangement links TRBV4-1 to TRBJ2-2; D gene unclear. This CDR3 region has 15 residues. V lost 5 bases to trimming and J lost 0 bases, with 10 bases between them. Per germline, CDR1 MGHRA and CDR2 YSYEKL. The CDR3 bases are TGCGCCAGCAGCACCGGACGTACGAACACCGGGGAGCTGTTTTTT. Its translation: CASSTGRTNTGELFF.

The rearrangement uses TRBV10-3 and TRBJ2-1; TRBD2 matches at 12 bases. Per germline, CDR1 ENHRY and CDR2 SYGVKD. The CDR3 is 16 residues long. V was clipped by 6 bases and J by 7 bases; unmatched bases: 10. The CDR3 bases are TGTGCCATCAGAGCACCCCTAGCGGGAGGGGGGAATGAGCAGTTCTTC. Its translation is CAIRAPLAGGGNEQFF.

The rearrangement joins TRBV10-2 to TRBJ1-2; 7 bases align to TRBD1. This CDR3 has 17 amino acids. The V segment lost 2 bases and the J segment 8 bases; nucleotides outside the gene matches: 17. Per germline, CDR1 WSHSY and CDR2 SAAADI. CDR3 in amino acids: CASSERTWTGPLYGYTF. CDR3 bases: TGCGCCAGCAGTGAGCGGACTTGGACAGGTCCCCTTTACGGCTACACCTTC.

CDR3 region: CASSIYSKDQPQHF. CDR3 in DNA: TGTGCCAGTAGTATTTACAGCAAAGATCAGCCCCAGCATTTT. The chain recombines TRBV19 with TRBJ1-5; D unresolved. This CDR3 contains 14 residues. Germline V gene data show CDR1 as LNHDA and CDR2 as SQIVND (reference sequence). Trimming cost V 3 bases and J 5 bases, with 11 bases left between them.

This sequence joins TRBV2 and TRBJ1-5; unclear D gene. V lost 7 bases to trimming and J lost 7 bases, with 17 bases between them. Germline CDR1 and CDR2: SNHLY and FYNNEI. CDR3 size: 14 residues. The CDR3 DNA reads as TGTGCCAGCAAGAGTATGGCGGTCGGGCAGCCCCAGCATTTT. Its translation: CASKSMAVGQPQHF.

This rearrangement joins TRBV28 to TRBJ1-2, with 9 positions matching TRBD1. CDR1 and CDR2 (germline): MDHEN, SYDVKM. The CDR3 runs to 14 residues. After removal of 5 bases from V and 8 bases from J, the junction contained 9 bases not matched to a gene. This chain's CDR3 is CASSIGQGSQGYTF. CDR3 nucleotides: TGTGCCAGCAGTATCGGACAGGGGTCGCAGGGCTACACCTTC.

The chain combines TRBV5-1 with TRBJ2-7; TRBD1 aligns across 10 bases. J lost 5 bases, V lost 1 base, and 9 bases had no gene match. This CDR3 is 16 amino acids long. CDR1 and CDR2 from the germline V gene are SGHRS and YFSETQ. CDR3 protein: CASSLPSTGGSDEQYF. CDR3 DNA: TGCGCCAGCAGCTTGCCCTCGACAGGGGGCAGTGACGAGCAGTACTTC.

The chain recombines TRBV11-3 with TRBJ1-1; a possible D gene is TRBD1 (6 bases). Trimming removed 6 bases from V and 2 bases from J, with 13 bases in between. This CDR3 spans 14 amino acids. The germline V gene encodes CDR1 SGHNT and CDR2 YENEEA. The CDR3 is CASSSGQLNTEAFF. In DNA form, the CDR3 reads TGTGCCAGCAGTTCCGGACAGCTTAACACTGAAGCTTTCTTT.